This record looks at one T cell receptor (beta chain) sequence and its context. This clonotype has more than one count but fewer than ten. Its antigen is still unknown. No base quality values were provided; no much bigger clone lies one nucleotide off. The instrument given in TCRdb is Illumina NovaSeq 6000. TCRalpha and TCRbeta cDNA libraries were constructed by 5'RACE with constant-segment primers, with sample barcodes and unique molecular identifiers being introduced. Trizol reagent was used to extract RNA from every sample. Amplification of the libraries took two PCR steps, and the second step added a second sample barcode plus Illumina TruSeq adapters. Sequencing of libraries was performed on an Illumina NovaSeq with 2 x 150 bp paired-end reads. Under the source paper's analysis protocol: The reads were demultiplexed and collapsed into UMI-guided consensus sequences using migec v1.2.7. Using mixcr v2.1.11, the UMI consensuses were aligned to TRA and TRB V and J templates and assembled into clonotypes. Clonotypes were classified as expanded or contracted when called significant by both edgeR and NoisET, with noise models trained on biological replicates. For edgeR calls, the thresholds were a false discovery rate-adjusted p below 0.01 and a log2 fold-change of 1. As an exploratory analysis of dynamics, PCA with hierarchical clustering was applied to max-normalized trajectories of the 1000 most abundant clonotypes. Each responding clone was given a CD4 or CD8 phenotype based on the CD4+ and CD8+ repertoires, which had been sequenced separately. TCRdb's own reprocessing of the public reads used fastp at Q25 and MiXCR and kept productive beta chains. When rows share a CDR3 protein, they turn into one entry using the most common DNA and genes. TCRdb, rather than the study authors, made the V and J calls. Recorded for this sample are about 340,000 distinct CDR3 sequences; less than 20% of them occurred a single time. The top ten hold approximately 20% of the sample.

The sample comes from a study of T-cell memory formation after mild COVID-19 (dated by TCRdb to the early 2020s). Background on the whole study: TCR sequence clusters from the two donors were largely donor specific. T-cell clones expanding and contracting after mild COVID-19 in two donors were tracked by longitudinal TCRalpha and TCRbeta repertoire sequencing. Two young, previously healthy adult volunteers, one female and one male, were included in the cohort.

Ficoll-Paque density gradient centrifugation was used to isolate PBMCs. General findings and caveats noted by the study authors: Some responding clones were found in pre-infection memory, which suggests that pre-existing cross-reactive memory T cells took part in the SARS-CoV-2 response. SARS-CoV-2 specificity was not confirmed for the second-wave clones peaking on day 37. Only a couple of mild cases were covered by the study, and larger cohorts that include severe cases with pre-infection samples were considered necessary. Clones that contracted from day 15 to 85 showed balanced CD4/CD8 phenotypes, whereas a second wave of clones that expanded from day 15 to 37 leaned towards CD4+. Contracting CD4+ clones turned up mainly in the CM and EM memory subsets, whereas EMRA was where CD8+ clones were enriched.

The receptor was derived from a man aged 18 to 30 who had mild COVID-19 (a few samples of this study predate the infection). The sample titles of this study are shuffled in the database, so cell type and time point are left out; the donor was told from shared clones. Sequencing was carried out using PBMCs or a T cell subset sorted from them (not recorded which).

The CDR3 has the sequence CSARNREKLFF. The nucleotide sequence is TGCAGTGCTAGGAACAGGGAAAAACTGTTTTTT. The V and J genes are TRBV20-1 and TRBJ1-4; TRBD1 could be the D gene, as 5 bases match. From a lookup of the germline V gene (reference sequence), CDR1 and CDR2 are DFQATT and SNEGSKA. Trimming takes 3 bases from V and 8 bases from J, and the germline ends sit 7 bases apart. The CDR3 measures 11 amino acids from cysteine to phenylalanine. Just the 33-base CDR3 DNA is kept, in frame starting at base 1.